A selection of T cell receptor beta chains follows, all from one sample in a study of T cell clonotyping in hematopoietic cell transplantation. Data came from immunoSEQ multiplex PCR; TCRdb stores just in-frame clones and leaves some out. The sample contains about 16,000 clones, about 61% of which appear only once. Source: PBMCs, taken 30 days after allogeneic stem cell transplant. Receptor source: a male patient aged 45-60 years who had an allogeneic stem cell transplant from an unrelated donor, so T cells may come from the graft donor. Some clones in this sample may be carry-over from other donors' samples. CDR3s include the opening cysteine and the closing phenylalanine or tryptophan. Fields, in order: D gene, J gene, V gene, clone size, CDR3 DNA, CDR3 protein. D genes are given only for firm matches. Only part of the rows carry a size: once, few, many, or a class if the clone is expanded.

-,TRBJ2-7,TRBV19,few,TGTGCCAGTAGTATGGCGGTAGGGAGCCTCGAGCAGTACTTC,CASSMAVGSLEQYF
TRBD1,TRBJ1-4,TRBV10-3,few,TGTGCCATCAGTGAACAGGGGCCAACTAATGAAAAACTGTTTTTT,CAISEQGPTNEKLFF
TRBD2,TRBJ2-7,TRBV7-2,-,TGTGCCAGCAGCTACGGACTAGCGGGGGGGCCTCGGAACGAGCAGTACTTC,CASSYGLAGGPRNEQYF
-,TRBJ1-5,TRBV5-1,-,TGCGCCAGCAGCTTGGGGCCGGACAATCAGCCCCAGCATTTT,CASSLGPDNQPQHF
-,TRBJ1-3,TRBV11-3,-,TGTGCCAGCAGCTTGGGGATCTTC,CASSLGIF
TRBD1,TRBJ2-5,TRBV14,-,TGTGCCAGCAGCCAAGCAGGGGGAGAGACCCAGTACTTC,CASSQAGGETQYF
TRBD1,TRBJ1-5,TRBV19,once,TGTGCCAGTAGTACCTTACACAGGGGCAGTAATCAGCCCCAGCATTTT,CASSTLHRGSNQPQHF
TRBD1,TRBJ1-2,TRBV30,-,TGTGCCTACTCACAGGGGACCAACTATGGCTACACCTTC,CAYSQGTNYGYTF
TRBD2,TRBJ2-5,TRBV5-1,-,TGCGCCAGCAGTGTACTTGCTAGCGGGGAAGAGACCCAGTACTTC,CASSVLASGEETQYF
TRBD2,TRBJ2-7,TRBV4-2,few,TGTGCCAGCAGCCAAATTCCGCGGGAGGCCTCCTACGAGCAGTACTTC,CASSQIPREASYEQYF
TRBD1,TRBJ1-5,TRBV28,-,TGTGCCAGCAGAACGACAGGGGGAAGCAATCAGCCCCAGCATTTT,CASRTTGGSNQPQHF